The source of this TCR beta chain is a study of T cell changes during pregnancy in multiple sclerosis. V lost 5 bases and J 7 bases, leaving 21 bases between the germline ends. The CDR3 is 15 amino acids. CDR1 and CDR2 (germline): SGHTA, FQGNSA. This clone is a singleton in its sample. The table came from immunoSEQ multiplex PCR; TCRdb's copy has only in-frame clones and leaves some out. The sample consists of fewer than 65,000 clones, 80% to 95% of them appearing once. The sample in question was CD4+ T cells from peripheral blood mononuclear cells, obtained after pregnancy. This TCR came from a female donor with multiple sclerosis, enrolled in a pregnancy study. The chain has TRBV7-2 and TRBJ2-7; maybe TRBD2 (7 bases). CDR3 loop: CASSREGTRGGEQYF. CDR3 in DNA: TGTGCCAGCAGCCGTGAGGGCACTAGGGGGGGTGAGCAGTACTTC.